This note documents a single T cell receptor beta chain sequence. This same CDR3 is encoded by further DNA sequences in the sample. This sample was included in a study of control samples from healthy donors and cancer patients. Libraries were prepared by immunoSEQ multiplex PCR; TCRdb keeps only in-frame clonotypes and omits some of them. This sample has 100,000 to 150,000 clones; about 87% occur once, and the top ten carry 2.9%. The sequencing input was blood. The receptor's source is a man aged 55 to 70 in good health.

For the CDR3, the DNA is TGTGCCAGCTCACCACCTAAAGGGGGTCAAGAGACCCAGTACTTC. Translated, it gives CASSPPKGGQETQYF. The V and J genes are TRBV18 and TRBJ2-5; weak D call: TRBD1 (6 bases). The CDR3 is 15 residues long. Trimming shortened V by 0 bases and J by 2 bases, and 10 bases separated the two germline ends. The V gene's germline CDR1 is KGHSH and CDR2 LQKENI.